A single sample is the source of the 18 T cell receptor beta chains below, sequenced in a study of technical replicates of blood from several donors. The data were produced by immunoSEQ multiplex PCR, yet TCRdb's version contains in-frame clones alone and is incomplete. The sample records approximately 95,000 clones, 95% being singletons. Sequencing input: T cells isolated from PBMCs. The receptors derive from a human donor in good health.

Here the CDR3 DNA reads TGTGCCAGCAGTCGTGCCAGGAGGGCGGAGACCCAGTACTTC. As protein: CASSRARRAETQYF. The gene calls are TRBV13 and TRBJ2-5; TRBD2 might be the D (6 bases). The CDR3 sequence is 14 residues long. Trimming removed 6 bases at V and 5 bases at J, with 16 bases between. The germline gives CDR1 PRHDT, CDR2 FYEKMQ (reference sequence).

The chain combines TRBV27 with TRBJ1-1; tentative D call: TRBD1 (6 bases). The CDR3 is 13 residues long. Trimming took off 2 bases at V and 5 bases at J, with 9 bases between the two ends. Germline CDR1 and CDR2: MNHEY and SMNVEV (reference sequence). The chain's CDR3 is CASSLQGFTEAFF. The CDR3 DNA reads as TGTGCCAGCAGTTTACAGGGGTTTACTGAAGCTTTCTTT.

The chain uses TRBV14 and TRBJ1-2, with 12 bases lining up with TRBD1. This CDR3 comprises 14 residues. Germline values: CDR1 SGHDN, CDR2 FVKESK. V lost 3 bases and J lost 6; bases outside the gene matches: 2. CDR3 in DNA: TGTGCCAGCAGCCACGGGACAGGGGGCAATGGCTACACCTTC. This translates into CASSHGTGGNGYTF. The whole variable domain, filled in from reference TRBV14 and TRBJ1-2, reads EAGVTQFPSHSVIEKGQTVTLRCDPISGHDNLYWYRRVMGKEIKFLLHFVKESKQDESGMPNNRFLAERTGGTYSTLKVQPAELEDSGVYFCASSHGTGGNGYTFGSGTRLTVV.

The chain combines TRBV19 with TRBJ1-2; D gene unclear. CDR1 is LNHDA, CDR2 SQIVND, per germline (reference sequence). The germline V and J ends were trimmed by 3 bases and 5 bases, with 16 bases remaining between them. This CDR3 comprises 15 residues. DNA for the CDR3: TGTGCCAGTAGTATGAATATCGAAGTACGGTATGGCTACACCTTC. Translation: CASSMNIEVRYGYTF. Using reference TRBV19 and TRBJ1-2 for the parts outside the CDR3, the full variable domain is DGGITQSPKYLFRKEGQNVTLSCEQNLNHDAMYWYRQDPGQGLRLIYYSQIVNDFQKGDIAEGYSVSREKKESFPLTVTSAQKNPTAFYLCASSMNIEVRYGYTFGSGTRLTVV.

This rearrangement joins TRBV5-4 to TRBJ2-1, with TRBD2 matching 7 bases. Germline V CDR1 and CDR2: SGHNT, YYREEE (reference sequence). Trimming took 0 bases from V and 5 from J; bases not matched to a gene: 11. The CDR3 runs 17 residues. The CDR3 loop is CASSLVYAREFDNEQFF. CDR3 sequence (DNA): TGTGCCAGCAGCTTGGTATATGCGCGGGAGTTCGACAATGAGCAGTTCTTC.

The chain joins TRBV27 to TRBJ1-2; D not resolved. V was shortened by 7 bases and J by 2 bases, with 14 bases between the two germline ends. The CDR3 contains 14 residues. Germline V gene data show CDR1 as MNHEY and CDR2 as SMNVEV (reference sequence). The CDR3, as DNA: TGTGCCAGCAATAAAGAGGGAGGCAACTATGGCTACACCTTC. Residues: CASNKEGGNYGYTF.

The rearrangement uses TRBV4-3 and TRBJ1-1, with unresolved D. Germline V gene sequence: CDR1 LGHNA, CDR2 YSLEER. Trimming took 4 bases from V and 4 from J, leaving 10 bases between them. The CDR3 covers 13 residues. The CDR3 sequence: CASSLGKGTEAFF. DNA of the CDR3: TGCGCCAGCAGCCTCGGGAAGGGCACTGAAGCTTTCTTT.

The V call is TRBV10-1, the J call TRBJ2-3; possible D gene TRBD2, 6 bases. CDR3 length: 12 amino acids. The germline V gene encodes CDR1 WNHNN and CDR2 SYGVQD (reference sequence). V was cut by 5 bases and J by 5 bases, with 8 bases left in between. DNA of the CDR3: TGCGCCAGCAGTCCGGGACTAGATACGCAGTATTTT. Amino acid sequence: CASSPGLDTQYF.

Here the CDR3 reads CASSFFGGSSNQPQHF. The CDR3 DNA sequence: TGTGCCAGCAGTTTCTTCGGGGGGAGTTCCAATCAGCCCCAGCATTTT. This rearrangement joins TRBV28 to TRBJ1-5, with a possible D match to TRBD1 (5 bases). Germline CDR1 reads MDHEN; CDR2 reads SYDVKM. Trimming pared 3 bases from V and 3 bases from J, leaving 15 bases between. The CDR3 consists of 16 residues.

The V and J genes are TRBV2 and TRBJ2-2; TRBD2 is a possible D gene (6 bases). V lost 7 bases and J 7 bases, leaving 10 bases between the germline ends. This CDR3 has 12 amino acids. CDR1 SNHLY and CDR2 FYNNEI come from the germline V gene. This CDR3 is CASMGGNGELFF. The CDR3 DNA sequence: TGTGCCAGCATGGGGGGAAACGGGGAGCTGTTTTTT.

V is TRBV6-1 and J is TRBJ1-1; TRBD1 might be the D (5 bases). The V end lost 5 bases, the J end lost 0 bases, and 10 bases lay between the germline ends. Germline V lookup: CDR1 MNHNS, CDR2 SASEGT. The CDR3 runs to 14 residues. CDR3 residues: CASSRGGMNTEAFF. DNA for the CDR3: TGTGCCAGCAGTCGTGGGGGGATGAACACTGAAGCTTTCTTT.

The chain is built from TRBV7-2 and TRBJ2-7; 9 bases map to TRBD1. CDR1 and CDR2 from the germline V gene are SGHTA and FQGNSA. Trimming removed 5 bases from V and 3 bases from J; junction bases left unmatched: 5. The CDR3 sequence is 14 residues long. This CDR3 is CASSPGTGNYEQYF. Written as DNA, the CDR3 is TGTGCCAGCAGCCCCGGGACAGGGAACTACGAGCAGTACTTC.

The chain combines TRBV11-3 with TRBJ2-1; D possibly corresponds to TRBD2 (5 bases). Trimming pared 3 bases from V and 10 bases from J, leaving 22 bases between. The CDR3 is made up of 16 amino acids. Germline V gene lookup returns CDR1 SGHNT and CDR2 YENEEA. DNA for the CDR3: TGTGCCAGCAGCTTGTTGATAGGACTGGGATTCGGGGAGCAGTTCTTC. It encodes CASSLLIGLGFGEQFF. Complete variable domain (other parts from reference TRBV11-3 and TRBJ2-1): EAGVVQSPRYKIIEKKQPVAFWCNPISGHNTLYWYLQNLGQGPELLIRYENEEAVDDSQLPKDRFSAERLKGVDSTLKIQPAELGDSAVYLCASSLLIGLGFGEQFFGPGTRLTVL.

Points on this clone: The junction departs from the called germline gene at one end, perhaps through a read error. This chain joins TRBV7-7 and TRBJ2-1; TRBD2 agrees at 13 bases. The CDR3 totals 15 residues. CDR1 and CDR2 from the germline V gene are SSHAT and FNYEAQ (reference sequence). In DNA form, the CDR3 reads TGTGCTAGCAGCAAACTAGCGGGAGGGGGCAATGAGCAGTTCTTC. Its translation is CASSKLAGGGNEQFF.

The V gene is TRBV27, the J gene TRBJ2-3; D uncertain. The V and J ends lost 5 bases and 0 bases respectively, with 3 bases between them. Germline V CDR1 and CDR2: MNHEY, SMNVEV (reference sequence). The CDR3 loop spans 12 amino acids. The CDR3 DNA is TGTGCCAGCAGTCTAAGCACAGATACGCAGTATTTT. Its protein product is CASSLSTDTQYF.

The chain has TRBV5-6 and TRBJ2-5, with TRBD2 matching over 14 bases. Per germline, CDR1 SGHDT and CDR2 YYEEEE. The CDR3 contains 15 residues. V lost 4 bases to trimming and J lost 5 bases; unmatched junction nucleotides: 4. This CDR3 is CASSTGTSGSETQYF. CDR3 in DNA: TGTGCCAGCAGCACGGGGACTAGCGGGAGCGAGACCCAGTACTTC.

The gene calls are TRBV7-9 and TRBJ2-1; D may be TRBD2 (5 bases). Germline V gives CDR1 SEHNR, CDR2 FQNEAQ (reference sequence). The CDR3 extends over 12 amino acids. V lost 5 bases to trimming and J lost 7 bases, with 9 bases between them. CDR3 nucleotides: TGTGCCAGCAGCCTACCGGGAAATGAGCAGTTCTTC. Translation: CASSLPGNEQFF.

The chain carries TRBV2 and TRBJ2-7; D possibly corresponds to TRBD1 (5 bases). Germline assignment: CDR1 SNHLY and CDR2 FYNNEI. V lost 7 bases to trimming and J lost 6 bases, with 16 bases between them. The CDR3 consists of 13 residues. CDR3 loop: CASNGQVLGEQYF. CDR3 DNA sequence: TGTGCCAGCAACGGACAAGTTTTAGGCGAGCAGTACTTC.